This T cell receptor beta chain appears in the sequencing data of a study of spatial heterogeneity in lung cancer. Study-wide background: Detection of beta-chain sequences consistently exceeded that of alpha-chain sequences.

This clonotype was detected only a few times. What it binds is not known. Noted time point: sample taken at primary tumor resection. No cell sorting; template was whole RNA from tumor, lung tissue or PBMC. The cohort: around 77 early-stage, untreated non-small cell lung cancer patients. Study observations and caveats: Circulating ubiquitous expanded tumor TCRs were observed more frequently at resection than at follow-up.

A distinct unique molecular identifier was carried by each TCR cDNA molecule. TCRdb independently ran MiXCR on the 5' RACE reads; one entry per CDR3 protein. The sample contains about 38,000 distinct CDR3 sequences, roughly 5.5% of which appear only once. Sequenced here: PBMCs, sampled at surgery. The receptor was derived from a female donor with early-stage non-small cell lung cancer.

The CDR3 DNA sequence: TGCGCCAGCAGCTTGGCCGGCCTCACTGAAGCTTTCTTT. Translating gives CASSLAGLTEAFF. This sequence joins TRBV5-1 and TRBJ1-1; no clear D. Germline-derived CDR1 and CDR2 are SGHRS and YFSETQ. This CDR3 has 13 residues. Trimming left V 0 bases short and J 4 bases short, with 7 bases between.